This T cell receptor (beta chain) was identified in a study of blood T cell repertoires in COVID-19. Study details: The origin of the acute and convalescent COVID-19 samples was the United States, Italy and Spain.

Generated by immunoSEQ multiplex PCR, the TCRdb table keeps only in-frame clones and is missing some. The data contain 150,000 to 200,000 clones, more than 85% of them singletons. This receptor was taken from a woman aged 60 to 75 with COVID-19, enrolled during active disease. The sample taken for sequencing was peripheral blood.

CDR3 loop: CASSPVQTSNQPQHF. Written as DNA, the CDR3 is TGTGCCAGCTCACCGGTCCAGACTAGTAATCAGCCCCAGCATTTT. The V gene is TRBV18, the J gene TRBJ1-5; D call uncertain. This CDR3 has 15 amino acids. The V end lost 3 bases, the J end lost 4 bases, and 13 bases lay between the germline ends. CDR1 KGHSH and CDR2 LQKENI come from the germline V gene.